The 4 T cell receptor beta chains below were found in one sample sequenced in a study of human T cells and chemical hapten exposure. One entry per CDR3 protein results from TCRdb running MiXCR on the 5' RACE reads. The data show 110,000 or so distinct CDR3 sequences, approximately 20% seen once. It was unfractionated whole blood from which total RNA was extracted. These receptor sequences come from a human donor in good health.

The chain carries TRBV28 and TRBJ2-3; TRBD2 is a possible D gene (6 bases). V shed 4 bases and J shed 5 bases, with 16 bases lying between them. In germline, CDR1 is MDHEN, CDR2 SYDVKM. This CDR3 region has 15 residues. In DNA form, the CDR3 reads TGTGCCAGCAGTTCCCCCAAGCGGGTAGAAGATACGCAGTATTTT. It is translated as CASSSPKRVEDTQYF.

This clonotype was detected a few times. The chain combines TRBV7-6 with TRBJ2-4; D is ambiguous. V lost 2 bases, J lost 1 base, and 6 bases lay in between. The CDR3 is made up of 14 amino acids. CDR1 and CDR2 (germline): SGHVS, FNYEAQ. This CDR3 is CASSLTAAKNIQYF. CDR3 bases: TGTGCCAGCAGCTTAACCGCTGCCAAAAACATTCAGTACTTC. Supplemented by reference TRBV7-6 and TRBJ2-4, the full variable domain reads GAGVSQSPRYKVTKRGQDVALRCDPISGHVSLYWYRQALGQGPEFLTYFNYEAQQDKSGLPNDRFSAERPEGSISTLTIQRTEQRDSAMYRCASSLTAAKNIQYFGAGTRLSVL.

This clonotype was observed a few times. The V gene is TRBV5-4, the J gene TRBJ2-7, with 7 bases matching TRBD1. This CDR3 spans 12 amino acids. Per the germline V gene, CDR1 is SGHNT and CDR2 is YYREEE (reference sequence). Trimming removed 4 bases from V and 5 bases from J; junction bases left unmatched: 3. This CDR3 reads CASSTDRHEQYF. The CDR3 DNA sequence: TGTGCCAGCAGCACGGACAGGCACGAGCAGTACTTC.

This clonotype has a handful of counts. This CDR3 is CASSENGRGYTEAFF. CDR3 sequence (DNA): TGTGCCAGCAGTGAAAACGGCAGGGGGTACACTGAAGCTTTCTTT. The chain combines TRBV6-1 with TRBJ1-1; 7 bases align to TRBD1. Unmatched junction bases numbered 6, after V lost 2 bases and J lost 3 bases. This CDR3 region has 15 residues. Germline V CDR1 and CDR2: MNHNS, SASEGT.